The source of this T cell receptor (beta chain) is a study of OX40 agonist ivuxolimab in advanced cancers. Clones were sequenced by immunoSEQ multiplex PCR, and TCRdb holds only the in-frame ones, with some missing. This sample carries roughly 70,000 clones, around nine tenths of them seen once, and the ten largest clones take 2% to 2.5%. The CDR3 extends over 15 amino acids. The germline gives CDR1 MDHEN, CDR2 SYDVKM. V was shortened by 2 bases and J by 4 bases, with 15 bases between the two germline ends. In this sample, this clone turned up a few times. The rearrangement links TRBV28 to TRBJ2-7; TRBD1 or TRBD2 may be the D gene (5 bases each). The source of this sequence is an adult with an advanced solid tumor such as melanoma, head and neck, liver or kidney cancer. The sequencing here drew on CD4+ or CD8+ T cells sorted from blood, taken in a trial of the OX40 agonist ivuxolimab. CDR3 sequence reads: CASSLGRGTRYEQYF. The CDR3 DNA reads as TGTGCCAGCAGTTTAGGGAGAGGGACGAGGTACGAGCAGTACTTC.